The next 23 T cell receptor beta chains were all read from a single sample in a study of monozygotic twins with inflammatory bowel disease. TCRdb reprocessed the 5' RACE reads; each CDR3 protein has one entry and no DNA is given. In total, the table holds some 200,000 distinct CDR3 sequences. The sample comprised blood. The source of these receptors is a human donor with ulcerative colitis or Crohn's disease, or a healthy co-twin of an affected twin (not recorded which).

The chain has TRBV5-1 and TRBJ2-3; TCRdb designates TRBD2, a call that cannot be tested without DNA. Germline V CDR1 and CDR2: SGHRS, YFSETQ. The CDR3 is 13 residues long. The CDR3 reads CASSSDRRYTQYF.

The CDR3: CASSQDRNEQYF. This chain uses TRBV18 with TRBJ2-7; TCRdb reports TRBD1, a call that lacks DNA to check it against. Germline lookup yields CDR1 KGHSH and CDR2 LQKENI. The CDR3 totals 12 residues. The full variable domain, in which reference TRBV18 and TRBJ2-7 provide the parts outside the CDR3, is NAGVMQNPRHLVRRRGQEARLRCSPMKGHSHVYWYRQLPEEGLKFMVYLQKENIIDESGMPKERFSAEFPKEGPSILRIQQVVRGDSAAYFCASSQDRNEQYFGPGTRLTVT.

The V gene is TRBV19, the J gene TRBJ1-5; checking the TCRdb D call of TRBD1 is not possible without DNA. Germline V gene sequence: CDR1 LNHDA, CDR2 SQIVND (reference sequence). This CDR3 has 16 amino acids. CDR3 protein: CASSITWGGSNQPQHF.

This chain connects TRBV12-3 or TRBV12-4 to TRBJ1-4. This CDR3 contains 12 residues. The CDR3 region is CASSFGSEKLFF.

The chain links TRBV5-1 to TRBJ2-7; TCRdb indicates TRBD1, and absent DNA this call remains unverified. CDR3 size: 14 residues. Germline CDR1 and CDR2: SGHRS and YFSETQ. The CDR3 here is CASSTIGGAYEQNF.

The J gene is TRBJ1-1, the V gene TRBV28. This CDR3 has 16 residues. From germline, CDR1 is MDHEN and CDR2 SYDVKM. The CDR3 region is CASSSTGIKPNTEAFF.

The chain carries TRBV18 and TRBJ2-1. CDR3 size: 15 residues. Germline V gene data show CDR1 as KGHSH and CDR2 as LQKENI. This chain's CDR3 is CASSPPGPAYNEQFF. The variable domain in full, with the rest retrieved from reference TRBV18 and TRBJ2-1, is NAGVMQNPRHLVRRRGQEARLRCSPMKGHSHVYWYRQLPEEGLKFMVYLQKENIIDESGMPKERFSAEFPKEGPSILRIQQVVRGDSAAYFCASSPPGPAYNEQFFGPGTRLTVL.

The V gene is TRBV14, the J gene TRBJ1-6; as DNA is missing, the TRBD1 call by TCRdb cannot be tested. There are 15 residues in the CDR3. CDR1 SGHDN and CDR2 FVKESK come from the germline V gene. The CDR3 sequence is CASSQSGTGNSPLHF.

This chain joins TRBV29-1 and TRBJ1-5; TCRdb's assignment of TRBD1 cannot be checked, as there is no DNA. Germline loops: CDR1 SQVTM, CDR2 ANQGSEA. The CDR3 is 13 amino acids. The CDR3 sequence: CSVELTRGQPQHF.

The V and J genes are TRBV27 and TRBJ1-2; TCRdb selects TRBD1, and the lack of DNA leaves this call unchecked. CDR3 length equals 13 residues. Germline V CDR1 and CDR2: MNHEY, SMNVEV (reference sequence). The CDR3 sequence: CASRMDRGYGYTF.

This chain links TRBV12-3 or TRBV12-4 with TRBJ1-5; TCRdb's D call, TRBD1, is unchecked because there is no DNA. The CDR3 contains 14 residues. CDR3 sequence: CASNRGGNNQPQHF.

This CDR3 is CASSLREVGEQYF. The V gene is TRBV5-1, the J gene TRBJ2-7; without DNA, the TCRdb call of TRBD2 cannot be checked. Germline V lookup: CDR1 SGHRS, CDR2 YFSETQ. The CDR3 extends over 13 amino acids.

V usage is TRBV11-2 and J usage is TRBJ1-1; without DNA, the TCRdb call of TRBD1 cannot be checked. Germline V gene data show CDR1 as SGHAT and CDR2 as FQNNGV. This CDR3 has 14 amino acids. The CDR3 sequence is CASSLKGWGTEAFF.

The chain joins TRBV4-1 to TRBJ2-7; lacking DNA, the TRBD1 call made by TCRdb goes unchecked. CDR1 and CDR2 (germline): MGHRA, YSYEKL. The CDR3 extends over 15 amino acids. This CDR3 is CASSPWDRGAYEQYF.

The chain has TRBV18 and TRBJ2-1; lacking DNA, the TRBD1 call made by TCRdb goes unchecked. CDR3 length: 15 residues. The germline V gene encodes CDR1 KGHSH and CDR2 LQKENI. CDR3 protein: CASSPPTGGNNEQFF.

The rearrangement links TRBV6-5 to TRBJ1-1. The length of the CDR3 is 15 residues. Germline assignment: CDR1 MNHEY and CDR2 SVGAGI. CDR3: CASSSPTIMNTEAFF.

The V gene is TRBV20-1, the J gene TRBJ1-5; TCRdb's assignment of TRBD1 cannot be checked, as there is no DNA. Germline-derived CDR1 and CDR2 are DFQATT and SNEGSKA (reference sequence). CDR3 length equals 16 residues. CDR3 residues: CSAKEQGAGGNQPQHF.

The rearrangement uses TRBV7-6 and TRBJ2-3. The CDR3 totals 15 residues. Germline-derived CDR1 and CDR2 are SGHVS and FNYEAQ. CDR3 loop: CASSLSYHHSDTQYF.

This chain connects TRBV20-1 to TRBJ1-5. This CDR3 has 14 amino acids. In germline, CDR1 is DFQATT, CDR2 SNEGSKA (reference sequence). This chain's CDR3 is CSAVGTAANQPQHF.

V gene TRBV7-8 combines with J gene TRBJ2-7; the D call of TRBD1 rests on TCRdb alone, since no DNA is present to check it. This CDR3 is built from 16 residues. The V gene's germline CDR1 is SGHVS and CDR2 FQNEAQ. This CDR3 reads CASSNTRDRATYEQYF.

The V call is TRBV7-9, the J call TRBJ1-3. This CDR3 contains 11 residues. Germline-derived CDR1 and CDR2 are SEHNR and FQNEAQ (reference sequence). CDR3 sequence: CASSLNQESAF.

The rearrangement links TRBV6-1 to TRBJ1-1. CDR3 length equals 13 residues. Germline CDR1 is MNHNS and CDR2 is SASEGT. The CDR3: CASRSGSPTEAFF.

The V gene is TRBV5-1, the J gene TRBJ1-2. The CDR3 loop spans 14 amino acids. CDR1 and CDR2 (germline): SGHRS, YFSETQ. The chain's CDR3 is CASSLAQQNYGYTF.